The 4 T cell receptor beta chains reported below all come from one sample, sequenced in a study of brain T cells in children with intractable seizures. The method was immunoSEQ multiplex PCR; TCRdb's version includes in-frame clones alone and lacks a portion of them. Of tens of thousands of clones in the sample, about 96% were seen once. The specimen was peripheral blood, collected at surgery. Source of these receptors: a boy under three years old with focal cortical dysplasia and intractable seizures.

V usage is TRBV2 and J usage is TRBJ2-5; 10 bases are shared with TRBD2. The CDR3 is made up of 17 amino acids. The V gene end was trimmed by 4 bases and the J gene end by 4 bases; junction bases not matched to a gene: 12. From germline, CDR1 is SNHLY and CDR2 FYNNEI. CDR3 residues: CASSGAGASGGVETQYF. CDR3 DNA sequence: TGTGCCAGCAGTGGAGCGGGGGCTAGCGGGGGTGTAGAGACCCAGTACTTC.

The chain links TRBV13 to TRBJ1-2; D may be TRBD1 (5 bases). Trimming took off 5 bases at V and 6 bases at J, with 16 bases between the two ends. Germline V gene sequence: CDR1 PRHDT, CDR2 FYEKMQ (reference sequence). The CDR3 length is 14 residues. CDR3 amino acids: CASSLWVGRHGYTF. The DNA for the CDR3 is TGTGCCAGCAGCCTCTGGGTGGGACGCCATGGCTACACCTTC.

In DNA form, the CDR3 reads TGTGCCAGCAGCCACAGGGAGGGGCAGCCCCAGCATTTT. Protein product: CASSHREGQPQHF. The genes are TRBV5-8 and TRBJ1-5; the D gene is possibly TRBD1 (6 bases). Germline CDR1 reads SGHTS; CDR2 reads YDEGEE. V gave up 4 bases and J gave up 7 bases, with 12 bases separating them. This CDR3 region has 13 residues.

This rearrangement joins TRBV7-2 to TRBJ2-3; no clear D. Per the germline V gene, CDR1 is SGHTA and CDR2 is FQGNSA. The CDR3 runs 12 residues. With 5 bases removed from V and 3 bases from J, the gap between germline ends came to 6 bases. CDR3 bases: TGTGCCAGCAGCCCAAGGACAGATACGCAGTATTTT. Residues: CASSPRTDTQYF. The full variable domain, its missing parts supplied by reference TRBV7-2 and TRBJ2-3, is GAGVSQSPSNKVTEKGKDVELRCDPISGHTALYWYRQSLGQGLEFLIYFQGNSAPDKSGLPSDRFSAERTGGSVSTLTIQRTQQEDSAVYLCASSPRTDTQYFGPGTRLTVL.